This T cell receptor (beta chain) was sequenced for a study of blood T cell repertoires in COVID-19. The germline V gene encodes CDR1 SEHNR and CDR2 FQNEAQ (reference sequence). CDR3 length: 15 amino acids. V shed 5 bases, J shed 4 bases, and the junction held 7 bases outside the gene matches. How the authors handled the data: Estimation of nucleated cell counts relied on the amplification of reference gene primers. Assay: immunoSEQ multiplex PCR; the TCRdb copy retains only in-frame clones and omits some. The DNA gave D and trimming, while V, J and clone size come from that table. The table includes tens of thousands of clones, 85% detected once.

The chain recombines TRBV7-9 with TRBJ2-2; 7 nucleotides align to TRBD1. The sequencing sample was made of peripheral blood. This receptor was taken from a man aged 50 to 60 with acute or convalescent COVID-19. The DNA of the CDR3 is TGTGCCAGCAGCCCCAGACAGGGAAGCACCGGGGAGCTGTTTTTT. It is translated as CASSPRQGSTGELFF.